The 12 T cell receptor beta chains below come from one sample, sequenced in a study of beta chain features in type 1 diabetes. As every portion of the isolated RNA was reverse transcribed, the sequencing read expressed TCRB transcripts. Method: immunoSEQ multiplex PCR; TCRdb's copy keeps in-frame clones and lacks some. The sample holds some 250,000 clones, 25% to 30% seen once. Sequenced: central memory CD4+ T cells from blood. The receptor source for this set is a man aged 25-40 years in good health.

The count of this clone is one. The rearrangement joins TRBV2 to TRBJ1-6; D unclear. Looked up from germline, CDR1 is SNHLY and CDR2 is FYNNEI. Trimming took 3 bases from V and 13 from J, leaving 16 bases between them. The length of the CDR3 is 14 residues. The DNA for the CDR3 is TGTGCCAGCAGTGAGGTCAGGATCCAAGGGCCCCTCCACTTT. This codes for CASSEVRIQGPLHF.

The V call is TRBV7-7, the J call TRBJ2-3; no firm D call. V lost 5 bases, J lost 6 bases, and 9 bases lay in between. In germline, CDR1 is SSHAT, CDR2 FNYEAQ (reference sequence). The CDR3 loop spans 12 amino acids. CDR3 sequence: CASSPGGDTQYF. The CDR3 DNA reads TGTGCCAGCAGCCCAGGTGGGGATACGCAGTATTTT.

Only a few counts were recorded for this clone. This sequence joins TRBV15 and TRBJ2-7; 9 positions agree with TRBD2. The CDR3 sequence is 16 residues long. Germline lookup yields CDR1 LNHNV and CDR2 YYDKDF (reference sequence). Losses at the gene ends were 2 bases for V and 5 bases for J; bases not matched to a gene: 10. The chain's CDR3 is CATSRTTRSGSNEQYF. The CDR3 DNA is TGTGCCACCAGCAGAACAACCCGTAGCGGGAGCAACGAGCAGTACTTC.

The chain joins TRBV7-9 to TRBJ2-6; the match to TRBD2 covers 14 bases. V shed 5 bases, J shed 2 bases, and the junction held 2 bases outside the gene matches. CDR1 is SEHNR, CDR2 FQNEAQ, per germline (reference sequence). The CDR3 spans 17 residues. CDR3 protein: CASSPGLAGAGANVLTF. The CDR3 nucleotides are TGTGCCAGCAGCCCGGGACTAGCGGGAGCTGGGGCCAACGTCCTGACTTTC.

This clone appeared a few times. The chain joins TRBV6-1 to TRBJ2-7, with a weak D call TRBD2 (6 bases). The germline V gene has CDR1 MNHNS and CDR2 SASEGT. V dropped 6 bases and J dropped 7 bases, with 16 bases sitting between them. This CDR3 is built from 13 residues. The CDR3 DNA is TGTGCCAGCAGAGGCAGGCGGGGCAGGGAGCAGTACTTC. This encodes CASRGRRGREQYF.

In its sample, this clone was seen a few times. CDR3 DNA sequence: TGTGCCAAGAGGGGCCGGGGCGAAGAGACCCAGTACTTC. Its translation: CAKRGRGEETQYF. The chain uses TRBV2 and TRBJ2-5, with D perhaps being TRBD1 or TRBD2 (5 bases each). The germline V gene has CDR1 SNHLY and CDR2 FYNNEI. This CDR3 is built from 13 residues. The V end was cut by 10 bases, the J end by 3 bases, with 15 bases between.

This clone was seen more than once but under ten times. This chain joins TRBV5-8 and TRBJ1-6; no firm D call. Trimming took off 0 bases at V and 7 bases at J, with 8 bases between the two ends. Germline V gene sequence: CDR1 SGHTS, CDR2 YDEGEE. The CDR3 has 14 residues. CDR3 amino acids: CASSLDGRNSPLHF. As DNA, the CDR3 is TGTGCCAGCAGCTTGGATGGCCGAAATTCACCCCTCCACTTT. Full variable domain (outside the CDR3, taken from reference TRBV5-8 and TRBJ1-6): EAGVTQSPTHLIKTRGQQATLRCSPISGHTSVYWYQQALGLGLQFLLWYDEGEERNRGNFPPRFSGRQFPNYSSELNVNALELEDSALYLCASSLDGRNSPLHFGNGTRLTVT.

The rearrangement links TRBV19 to TRBJ1-1; D ambiguous. The V gene's germline CDR1 is LNHDA and CDR2 SQIVND (reference sequence). V gave up 5 bases and J gave up 5 bases, with 18 bases separating them. The CDR3 loop spans 15 amino acids. The CDR3 DNA follows: TGTGCCAGTAGTCGAATAGCGGGGTATGGAACTGAAGCTTTCTTT. It is translated as CASSRIAGYGTEAFF. Full variable domain (missing parts from reference TRBV19 and TRBJ1-1): DGGITQSPKYLFRKEGQNVTLSCEQNLNHDAMYWYRQDPGQGLRLIYYSQIVNDFQKGDIAEGYSVSREKKESFPLTVTSAQKNPTAFYLCASSRIAGYGTEAFFGQGTRLTVV.

This clone was counted only a few times. V and J are TRBV5-1 and TRBJ1-5; D is unresolved. V shed 3 bases and J shed 2 bases, with 12 bases lying between them. Germline V lookup: CDR1 SGHRS, CDR2 YFSETQ. This CDR3 contains 15 residues. CDR3 sequence reads: CASSYGGEGNQPQHF. The CDR3 region has the DNA TGCGCCAGCAGCTATGGTGGGGAGGGCAATCAGCCCCAGCATTTT.

The rearrangement links TRBV2 to TRBJ2-1, with 8 bases lining up with TRBD1. Germline CDR1 SNHLY, CDR2 FYNNEI. The CDR3 totals 13 residues. Trimming took 10 bases from V and 3 from J; bases not matched to a gene: 5. The CDR3 coding sequence is TGTGCCACCGCAGACAGGGGCTACAATGAGCAGTTCTTC. As protein: CATADRGYNEQFF.

V and J are TRBV4-2 and TRBJ2-3; 7 bases line up with TRBD1. In germline, CDR1 is LGHNA, CDR2 YNFKEQ. The CDR3 is made up of 15 amino acids. After removal of 4 bases from V and 4 bases from J, the junction contained 8 bases not matched to a gene. CDR3 loop: CASSPLRGQADTQYF. The CDR3 DNA sequence: TGTGCCAGCAGCCCACTTAGGGGGCAAGCAGATACGCAGTATTTT.

The chain carries TRBV5-6 and TRBJ1-5; D not certain. This CDR3 contains 13 residues. V was cut by 1 base and J by 2 bases, with 4 bases left in between. Germline CDR1 reads SGHDT; CDR2 reads YYEEEE. CDR3 sequence (DNA): TGTGCCAGCAGCTTGACAGGCAATCAGCCCCAGCATTTT. Translating gives CASSLTGNQPQHF. The variable domain in full, with the rest retrieved from reference TRBV5-6 and TRBJ1-5, is DAGVTQSPTHLIKTRGQQVTLRCSPKSGHDTVSWYQQALGQGPQFIFQYYEEEERQRGNFPDRFSGHQFPNYSSELNVNALLLGDSALYLCASSLTGNQPQHFGDGTRLSIL.